This T cell receptor (beta chain) derives from a study of OX40 agonist ivuxolimab in advanced cancers. Study at large: Subjects had a mean age of approximately 60 years, with a range of roughly 20 to 79; more than 70% were male. Antecedent anti-PD-1, anti-PD-L1 or anti-CTLA-4 therapy was permissible, with roughly 36% having received some.

With regard to this clone: The antigen is not known.

At cycle 4 day 1, cycle 7 day 1, and baseline, blood was sampled. Notes on the study in general: CD4+ and CD8+ blood T cells expanded clonally by week 6 at 0.1 to 3.0 mg/kg.

The CDR3 length is 15 residues. Germline CDR1 is MNHEY and CDR2 is SMNVEV (reference sequence). V shed 3 bases, J shed 7 bases, and the junction held 4 bases outside the gene matches. The assay was immunoSEQ multiplex PCR, and TCRdb's table has in-frame clones only and misses some. This sample carries over 50,000 clones, almost 85% of them seen once, and the ten largest clones take around 4.3%. The receptor was isolated from an adult with an advanced solid tumor such as melanoma, head and neck, liver or kidney cancer. This specimen was CD4+ or CD8+ T cells sorted from blood, taken in a trial of the OX40 agonist ivuxolimab. The chain has TRBV27 and TRBJ2-1; 12 nucleotides line up with TRBD2. The CDR3 is CASSFRTSGTNEQFF. CDR3 DNA: TGTGCCAGCAGTTTTCGGACTAGCGGGACAAATGAGCAGTTCTTC.